This T cell receptor beta chain appears in the sequencing data of a study of blood T cell repertoires in COVID-19. Sequenced by immunoSEQ multiplex PCR; TCRdb stores in-frame clones only, minus some. The sample lists fewer than 350,000 clones, less than 90% occurring once. The receptor was derived from a woman aged 30 to 39 with COVID-19, enrolled during active disease. Sample: peripheral blood.

The CDR3 here is CASSDWSSGAYEQYF. The CDR3 DNA reads TGTGCCAGCAGTGATTGGTCTAGCGGGGCGTACGAGCAGTACTTC. The rearrangement uses TRBV25-1 and TRBJ2-7; TRBD2 aligns across 9 bases. Germline V gene sequence: CDR1 MGHDK, CDR2 SYGVNS. J lost 4 bases, V lost 3 bases, and 7 bases had no gene match. The CDR3 loop spans 15 amino acids.